A selection of T cell receptor beta chains follows, all from one sample in a study of cytomegalovirus exposure and HLA in healthy donors. The table came from immunoSEQ multiplex PCR; TCRdb's copy has only in-frame clones and leaves some out. The data show more than 150,000 clones, about 82% seen once. The sample was PBMCs. These TCRs come from a woman aged 30 to 39 in good health and CMV-seronegative. The CDR3 runs from the conserved cysteine through the conserved F or W. D genes are given only for firm matches. A row's size may be missing; if present it is once, few, many or a size class.

j_gene,abundance,d_gene,v_gene,CDR3aa,CDR3nt
TRBJ1-1,.,.,TRBV10-3,CAISESSEYEAFF,TGTGCCATCAGTGAGTCGTCAGAATATGAAGCTTTCTTT
TRBJ2-1,.,TRBD2,TRBV11-2,CASSLSGGFFIDEQFF,TGTGCCAGCAGCCTGAGCGGGGGGTTTTTTATCGATGAGCAGTTCTTC
TRBJ1-1,.,TRBD1,TRBV5-1,CASSSGTGITTEAFF,TGCGCCAGCAGCTCCGGGACAGGGATCACGACTGAAGCTTTCTTT
TRBJ2-2,.,.,TRBV9,CASSVVQNTGELFF,TGTGCCAGCAGCGTAGTTCAGAACACCGGGGAGCTGTTTTTT
TRBJ1-6,.,.,TRBV30,CAWSVGGNNSPLHF,TGTGCCTGGAGTGTAGGCGGGAACAATTCACCCCTCCACTTT
TRBJ1-1,.,.,TRBV2,CASSSNRENTEAFF,TGTGCCAGCAGTTCGAACAGGGAGAACACTGAAGCTTTCTTT
TRBJ2-5,.,.,TRBV5-1,CASSLTVPSGTQYF,TGCGCCAGCAGCTTGACAGTTCCATCAGGGACCCAGTACTTC
TRBJ1-5,few,.,TRBV7-9,CASSLSGQNQPQHF,TGTGCCAGCAGCTTATCAGGCCAAAATCAGCCCCAGCATTTT
TRBJ2-3,.,TRBD2,TRBV7-6,CASSLNSGLAGGTDTQYF,TGTGCCAGCAGCCTCAACTCGGGTCTAGCGGGGGGGACAGATACGCAGTATTTT
TRBJ2-3,.,.,TRBV2,CASIWLSTDTQYF,TGTGCCAGCATCTGGCTTAGCACAGATACGCAGTATTTT
TRBJ2-5,few,TRBD1,TRBV5-1,CASSLASGTGSRTQYF,TGCGCCAGCAGCTTGGCCTCTGGGACAGGGTCGAGGACCCAGTACTTC
TRBJ2-5,once,TRBD2,TRBV7-2,CASSFPGLAGEETQYF,TGTGCCAGCAGCTTTCCCGGACTAGCGGGGGAAGAGACCCAGTACTTC
TRBJ2-1,.,TRBD2,TRBV27,CASSLFSSSLAGVWNEQFF,TGTGCCAGCAGTTTATTCTCCTCTAGTCTAGCGGGTGTATGGAATGAGCAGTTCTTC
TRBJ2-7,.,TRBD1,TRBV29-1,CSVKQGASTYEQYF,TGCAGCGTTAAGCAGGGGGCGAGCACCTACGAGCAGTACTTC
TRBJ1-1,.,TRBD1,TRBV9,CASSVNRGPIMNTEAFF,TGTGCCAGCAGCGTGAACAGGGGACCTATCATGAACACTGAAGCTTTCTTT
TRBJ2-3,few,TRBD2,TRBV4-2,CASSPNGLAGGQWGTDTQYF,TGTGCCAGCAGCCCCAACGGTCTAGCGGGGGGGCAATGGGGCACAGATACGCAGTATTTT
TRBJ1-4,few,TRBD1,TRBV5-6,CASSAKKGASEKLFF,TGTGCCAGCAGCGCGAAAAAGGGGGCGAGCGAAAAACTGTTTTTT
TRBJ2-2,.,.,TRBV15,CATSRDRGGELFF,TGTGCCACCAGCAGAGATCGGGGCGGGGAGCTGTTTTTT
TRBJ2-7,.,TRBD1,TRBV6-5,CASSPGQGAFGQYF,TGTGCCAGCAGCCCGGGACAGGGGGCGTTCGGGCAGTACTTC
TRBJ2-5,.,.,TRBV6-5,CASSYTTAIGTQYF,TGTGCCAGCAGTTACACGACAGCCATTGGGACCCAGTACTTC
TRBJ1-6,.,.,TRBV15,CATSRPEFISPLHF,TGTGCCACCAGCAGACCAGAATTCATTTCACCCCTCCACTTT
TRBJ1-4,.,.,TRBV2,CASSGRGNEKLFF,TGTGCCAGCAGTGGTCGGGGGAATGAAAAACTGTTTTTT
TRBJ2-3,.,.,TRBV7-2,CASSLVSRGLGNSDTQYF,TGTGCCAGCAGCTTAGTAAGTCGCGGGCTCGGAAACTCAGATACGCAGTATTTT
TRBJ1-1,few,.,TRBV5-4,CASSLEQMATEAFF,TGTGCCAGCAGCTTGGAACAGATGGCCACTGAAGCTTTCTTT
TRBJ2-3,.,TRBD2,TRBV4-3,CASSQEGPTSGGWPDTQYF,TGCGCCAGCAGCCAAGAGGGACCCACTAGCGGGGGGTGGCCAGATACGCAGTATTTT
TRBJ1-2,.,.,TRBV19,CASTPPRQAPYGYTF,TGTGCCAGTACCCCACCTCGGCAGGCGCCCTATGGCTACACCTTC
TRBJ2-1,once,TRBD2,TRBV4-1,CASSQDPGGAGRENEQFF,TGCGCCAGCAGCCAAGACCCCGGGGGGGCGGGGAGGGAGAATGAGCAGTTCTTC
TRBJ2-2,.,TRBD1,TRBV6-4,CASTQTQGAPGELFF,TGTGCCAGCACCCAGACGCAGGGGGCTCCCGGGGAGCTGTTTTTT
TRBJ2-2,.,.,TRBV5-4,CASSLRAGNNTGELFF,TGTGCCAGCAGCCTCCGGGCAGGGAATAACACCGGGGAGCTGTTTTTT
TRBJ2-3,.,TRBD2,TRBV2,CASSLRLAGSTDTQYF,TGTGCCAGCAGTCTTCGACTAGCGGGAAGCACAGATACGCAGTATTTT
TRBJ1-2,.,.,TRBV7-2,CASTLMAGADYGYTF,TGTGCCAGCACCCTAATGGCGGGGGCGGACTATGGCTACACCTTC
TRBJ1-1,.,.,TRBV6-5,CASSYSGRVAFF,TGTGCCAGCAGTTACTCAGGCAGGGTGGCTTTCTTT
TRBJ2-1,.,TRBD2,TRBV2,CASRASGGASNEQFF,TGTGCCAGCAGGGCGAGCGGGGGGGCCTCTAATGAGCAGTTCTTC
TRBJ2-5,.,TRBD1,TRBV5-1,CASSLPQGQEGETQYF,TGCGCCAGCAGCTTACCTCAGGGACAGGAGGGAGAGACCCAGTACTTC
TRBJ2-3,.,TRBD2,TRBV27,CASRTSGGTDTQYF,TGTGCCAGCCGGACTAGCGGGGGCACAGATACGCAGTATTTT
TRBJ2-5,.,.,TRBV4-3,CASSRGLPQETQYF,TGCGCCAGCTCCCGGGGTCTACCCCAAGAGACCCAGTACTTC
TRBJ1-1,.,TRBD1,TRBV7-9,CASSLGQGGSEAFF,TGTGCCAGCAGTCTAGGACAGGGCGGCTCTGAAGCTTTCTTT
TRBJ2-6,.,.,TRBV21-1,CASSKGGGSGANVLTF,TGTGCCAGCAGCAAAGGCGGCGGGTCTGGGGCCAACGTCCTGACTTTC
TRBJ1-4,.,.,TRBV4-1,CASSQGEGDREKLFF,TGCGCCAGCAGCCAGGGGGAGGGCGATCGGGAAAAACTGTTTTTT
TRBJ2-7,.,.,TRBV7-2,CASSLPWAREQYF,TGTGCCAGCAGCTTACCATGGGCACGAGAGCAGTACTTC
TRBJ2-7,.,TRBD1,TRBV11-2,CASSVGQGASYEQYF,TGTGCCAGCAGCGTAGGACAGGGGGCCTCCTACGAGCAGTACTTC
TRBJ1-2,.,TRBD1,TRBV6-1,CASRAGTGYGYTF,TGTGCCAGCAGAGCCGGGACAGGATATGGCTACACCTTC
TRBJ1-1,.,.,TRBV7-9,CASSSGGWATEAFF,TGTGCCAGCAGCTCCGGGGGGTGGGCCACTGAAGCTTTCTTT
TRBJ1-6,few,.,TRBV5-1,CASSLGTAGVSYNSPLHF,TGCGCCAGCAGCTTGGGGACCGCGGGGGTTTCCTATAATTCACCCCTCCACTTT
TRBJ1-5,.,.,TRBV5-1,CASSPTGGNQPQHF,TGCGCCAGCAGCCCGACAGGAGGCAATCAGCCCCAGCATTTT
TRBJ2-7,.,.,TRBV5-6,CASSRRTAYEQYF,TGTGCCAGCAGCCGTCGGACAGCCTACGAGCAGTACTTC
TRBJ1-1,.,TRBD1,TRBV30,CAWSQGLGTEAFF,TGTGCCTGGTCACAGGGGTTGGGCACTGAAGCTTTCTTT
TRBJ2-6,.,.,TRBV19,CASSMVVGGAGSGANVLTF,TGTGCCAGTAGTATGGTTGTAGGGGGGGCTGGCTCTGGGGCCAACGTCCTGACTTTC
TRBJ1-2,.,TRBD1,TRBV5-1,CASSLGTAYGYTF,TGCGCCAGCAGCTTAGGGACAGCCTATGGCTACACCTTC
TRBJ1-1,once,.,TRBV29-1,CSVTTAPLEAFF,TGCAGCGTGACGACAGCCCCTTTGGAAGCTTTCTTT
TRBJ2-5,.,.,TRBV5-1,CASSPNIQETQYF,TGCGCCAGCAGCCCGAACATACAAGAGACCCAGTACTTC
TRBJ1-1,.,.,TRBV2,CASMFAGVTEAFF,TGTGCCAGCATGTTCGCAGGGGTCACTGAAGCTTTCTTT
TRBJ2-7,few,TRBD1,TRBV5-6,CASSAEGTGSYEQYF,TGTGCCAGCAGCGCGGAAGGGACAGGGTCCTACGAGCAGTACTTC
TRBJ1-2,.,TRBD1,TRBV2,CASSSRDRDGYTF,TGTGCCAGCAGTTCCCGGGACAGGGATGGCTACACCTTC
TRBJ1-2,.,.,TRBV6-5,CASSYSRGGGGYTF,TGTGCCAGCAGTTACTCCCGGGGTGGAGGAGGCTACACCTTC
TRBJ2-7,.,TRBD1,TRBV30,CAWSVGTGLYEQYF,TGTGCCTGGAGTGTCGGGACAGGGTTATACGAGCAGTACTTC
TRBJ2-3,.,TRBD2,TRBV2,CARGLDTDTQYF,TGTGCCAGAGGACTAGACACAGATACGCAGTATTTT
TRBJ1-1,once,.,TRBV10-1,CASSPSRQGLENTEAFF,TGCGCCAGCAGCCCAAGCCGGCAGGGACTTGAAAACACTGAAGCTTTCTTT